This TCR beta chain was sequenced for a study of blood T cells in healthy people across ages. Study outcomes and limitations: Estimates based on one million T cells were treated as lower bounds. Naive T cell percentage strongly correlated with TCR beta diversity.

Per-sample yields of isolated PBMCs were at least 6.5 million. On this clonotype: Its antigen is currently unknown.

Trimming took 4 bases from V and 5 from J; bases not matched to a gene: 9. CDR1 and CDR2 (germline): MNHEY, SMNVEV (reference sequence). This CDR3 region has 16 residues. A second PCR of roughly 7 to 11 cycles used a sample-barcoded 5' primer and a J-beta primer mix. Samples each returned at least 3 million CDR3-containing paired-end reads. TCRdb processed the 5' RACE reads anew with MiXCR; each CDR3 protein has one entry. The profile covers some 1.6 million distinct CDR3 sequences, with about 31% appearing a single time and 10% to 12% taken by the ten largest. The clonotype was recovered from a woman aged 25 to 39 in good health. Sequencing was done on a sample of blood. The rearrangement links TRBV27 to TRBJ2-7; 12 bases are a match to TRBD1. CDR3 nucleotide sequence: TGTGCCAGCAGTTCAAATCCGGGACAGGGGGCCCACGAGCAGTACTTC. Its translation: CASSSNPGQGAHEQYF.